This TCR beta chain comes out of a study of blood T cell repertoires in COVID-19. Looking at the study overall: From T cells, B-cell-depleted T cells, or PBMCs came the material, which was cDNA or gDNA.

This CDR3 is 15 amino acids long. Germline V gene lookup returns CDR1 WSHSY and CDR2 SAAADI. The V gene end was trimmed by 7 bases and the J gene end by 7 bases; junction bases not matched to a gene: 13. Clones were sequenced by immunoSEQ multiplex PCR, and TCRdb holds only the in-frame ones, with some missing. This table holds roughly 270,000 clones, about four fifths found once. Participants spanned ages about 18 to 90 years and resided in about two dozen US areas. The clonotype was recovered from a man aged 35-49 years who had been exposed to COVID-19. The genes are TRBV10-2 and TRBJ2-1; 7 positions match TRBD1. The sample comprised PBMCs or T cells enriched from blood (not recorded which). CDR3 amino acids: CASTLTGFGVNEQFF. The CDR3 nucleotides are TGCGCCAGCACTTTGACAGGGTTTGGTGTGAATGAGCAGTTCTTC.